This passage covers 27 T cell receptor beta chains from one sample sequenced in a study of T-cell reconstitution after alpha-beta-depleted transplantation in children. This sample's TCRbeta library carried unique molecular identifier barcodes. From the PCR reads, TCRdb called clonotypes with MiXCR, one entry per CDR3 protein. Here the sample spans about 640,000 distinct CDR3 sequences, approximately 13% being singletons. Sequences were derived from PBMCs, mostly from graft donor cells, sampled 360 days after TCRalphabeta/CD19-depleted stem cell transplant. These receptors were obtained from a male patient aged 5 to 17 who had a stem cell transplant for acute myeloid leukemia, so the T cells may come from the graft donor.

The sample holds a few counts of this clonotype. The rearrangement uses TRBV15 and TRBJ2-7, with D perhaps TRBD2 (7 bases). There are 16 residues in the CDR3. Germline V gives CDR1 LNHNV, CDR2 YYDKDF (reference sequence). V lost 5 bases and J lost 3, with 20 bases in between. The CDR3 DNA follows: TGTGCCACCAGCGTTGCGGCTTCGGGGGGCTTCTACGAGCAGTACTTC. Amino acid sequence: CATSVAASGGFYEQYF.

This clonotype was seen many times. This chain joins TRBV9 and TRBJ2-2; TRBD1 matches 7 bases. The CDR3 is 14 residues long. After removal of 1 base from V and 4 bases from J, the junction contained 1 base not matched to a gene. Germline CDR1 reads SGDLS; CDR2 reads YYNGEE. CDR3 amino acids: CASSVRGPTGELFF. Here the CDR3 DNA reads TGTGCCAGCAGCGTAAGGGGGCCCACCGGGGAGCTGTTTTTT.

This clonotype has more than one count but fewer than ten. The genes are TRBV7-3 and TRBJ2-2, with D tentatively TRBD2 (7 bases). The germline V gene has CDR1 SGHTA and CDR2 FQGTGA. Trimming cost V 0 bases and J 4 bases, with 9 bases left between them. The CDR3 extends over 15 amino acids. DNA for the CDR3: TGTGCCAGCAGCTTAACGGGAGGGGGCACCGGGGAGCTGTTTTTT. This translates into CASSLTGGGTGELFF.

This rearrangement joins TRBV29-1 to TRBJ2-2; D is unclear. Trimming took 8 bases from V and 4 from J, leaving 11 bases between them. The CDR3 runs 12 residues. Per the germline V gene, CDR1 is SQVTM and CDR2 is ANQGSEA. The CDR3 protein is CSLRSPTGELFF. The CDR3 DNA follows: TGCAGCCTACGATCTCCCACCGGGGAGCTGTTTTTT.

This clonotype was picked up a small number of times. V is TRBV18 and J is TRBJ1-1; D is undetermined. CDR1 and CDR2 from the germline V gene are KGHSH and LQKENI. The V end was cut by 6 bases, the J end by 1 base, with 9 bases between. The CDR3 has 13 amino acids. The CDR3 DNA follows: TGTGCCAGCTCGGGTGAGAGGAACACTGAAGCTTTCTTT. Protein product: CASSGERNTEAFF.

The chain recombines TRBV28 with TRBJ2-1; 10 bases match TRBD2. Germline V lookup: CDR1 MDHEN, CDR2 SYDVKM. With V trimmed by 4 bases and J by 11 bases, 8 bases remained unmatched. The CDR3 totals 14 residues. In DNA, the CDR3 is TGTGCCAGCAGTTCTCCTAGCGGGAGACCTAAGCAGTTCTTC. The encoded protein is CASSSPSGRPKQFF.

There are a few counts of this clonotype. The chain joins TRBV12-3 or TRBV12-4 to TRBJ2-7, with TRBD1 matching 7 bases. The CDR3 contains 17 residues. Losses at the gene ends were 5 bases for V and 2 bases for J; bases not matched to a gene: 15. The CDR3 loop is CASSPNGQAGGTYEQYF. The CDR3 region has the DNA TGTGCCAGCAGTCCAAACGGACAGGCAGGAGGCACCTACGAGCAGTACTTC.

The gene calls are TRBV20-1 and TRBJ2-2; D possibly corresponds to TRBD2 (5 bases). V was pared by 0 bases and J by 5 bases, with 16 bases between. Germline CDR1 DFQATT, CDR2 SNEGSKA (reference sequence). The CDR3 totals 16 residues. CDR3 residues: CSARDRTSEVTGELFF. As DNA, the CDR3 is TGCAGTGCTAGAGACCGAACTAGTGAAGTAACCGGGGAGCTGTTTTTT.

This clonotype was seen a handful of times. The chain combines TRBV11-3 with TRBJ2-7; the match to TRBD1 covers 10 bases. CDR3 size: 16 residues. The V and J ends lost 0 bases and 5 bases, in that order; junction bases with no gene match: 7. Germline V CDR1 and CDR2: SGHNT, YENEEA. The chain's CDR3 is CASSLDLWDRGHEQYF. Here the CDR3 DNA reads TGTGCCAGCAGCTTAGATCTTTGGGACAGGGGCCACGAGCAGTACTTC.

This clonotype was recorded a few times. The chain recombines TRBV29-1 with TRBJ2-1; no clear D. The CDR3 is 10 residues long. Per germline, CDR1 SQVTM and CDR2 ANQGSEA. Trimming left V 7 bases short and J 8 bases short, with 9 bases between. The CDR3 DNA follows: TGCAGCGCTCCCTGGGATGAGCAGTTCTTC. Encoded protein: CSAPWDEQFF.

This clonotype was picked up many times. The chain links TRBV28 to TRBJ2-7; D is perhaps TRBD2 (6 bases). There are 14 residues in the CDR3. Deletions cut 7 bases from V and 5 bases from J, with 18 bases between. CDR1 and CDR2 (germline): MDHEN, SYDVKM. The CDR3 loop is CASNKWRAYHEQYF. CDR3 nucleotides: TGTGCCAGCAATAAGTGGAGGGCCTACCACGAGCAGTACTTC. The full variable domain, rest sourced from reference TRBV28 and TRBJ2-7, is DVKVTQSSRYLVKRTGEKVFLECVQDMDHENMFWYRQDPGLGLRLIYFSYDVKMKEKGDIPEGYSVSREKKERFSLILESASTNQTSMYLCASNKWRAYHEQYFGPGTRLTVT.

There are a few counts of this clonotype. The chain recombines TRBV19 with TRBJ2-6; D not resolved. Germline lookup yields CDR1 LNHDA and CDR2 SQIVND (reference sequence). CDR3 length: 16 residues. V was cut by 3 bases and J by 2 bases, with 11 bases left in between. The CDR3 protein is CASSIWSAPGANVLTF. The CDR3 DNA follows: TGTGCCAGTAGTATTTGGAGCGCCCCTGGGGCCAACGTCCTGACTTTC.

CDR3 amino acids: CASSKNRGGDSPEEQYF. In nucleotides, the CDR3 is TGTGCCAGCAGCAAGAACCGTGGGGGGGACTCTCCGGAAGAGCAGTACTTC. The chain couples TRBV7-3 to TRBJ2-7, with TRBD2 identical over 7 bases. Germline trimming cut 5 bases from V and 7 bases from J; bases unmatched to any gene: 20. The CDR3 extends over 17 amino acids. From germline, CDR1 is SGHTA and CDR2 FQGTGA.

Only a few counts were recorded for this clonotype. This sequence joins TRBV6-1 and TRBJ2-1, with 8 bases that match TRBD1. Germline values: CDR1 MNHNS, CDR2 SASEGT. The CDR3 sequence is 14 residues long. V gave up 7 bases and J gave up 8 bases; unmatched junction bases: 10. CDR3 amino acids: CASNLRGQEHEQFF. The CDR3 nucleotides read TGTGCCAGCAATCTGAGGGGACAGGAGCATGAGCAGTTCTTC.

This clonotype was observed many times. The genes are TRBV5-1 and TRBJ2-1; TRBD1 might be the D (5 bases). The germline CDR1 and CDR2 sequences are SGHRS and YFSETQ. The CDR3 length is 15 residues. V gave up 3 bases and J gave up 2 bases, with 12 bases separating them. For the CDR3, the DNA is TGCGCCAGCAGCTCTCAGGGTAGGGCCTACAATGAGCAGTTCTTC. Protein sequence: CASSSQGRAYNEQFF.

In its sample, this clonotype was seen a few times. This rearrangement joins TRBV9 to TRBJ2-1, with D perhaps TRBD2 (6 bases). The CDR3 runs to 14 residues. Between the trimmed V and J ends, which lost 4 bases and 6 bases, there was a span of 14 bases. Germline V gene lookup returns CDR1 SGDLS and CDR2 YYNGEE. DNA of the CDR3: TGTGCCAGCAGCTTCCGACTAGTAGGCAATGAGCAGTTCTTC. Its translation is CASSFRLVGNEQFF.

This clonotype was counted between two and nine times. J is TRBJ2-1 and V is TRBV9, with 8 bases aligning to TRBD1. The CDR3 runs 16 residues. Germline V lookup: CDR1 SGDLS, CDR2 YYNGEE. Unmatched junction bases numbered 13, after V lost 3 bases and J lost 8 bases. CDR3 nucleotide sequence: TGTGCCAGCAGCGGGGGACAGGTCCTTCCGGGCCATGAGCAGTTCTTC. Its protein is CASSGGQVLPGHEQFF. Full variable domain (remainder filled in from reference TRBV9 and TRBJ2-1): DSGVTQTPKHLITATGQRVTLRCSPRSGDLSVYWYQQSLDQGLQFLIQYYNGEERAKGNILERFSAQQFPDLHSELNLSSLELGDSALYFCASSGGQVLPGHEQFFGPGTRLTVL.

This clonotype has only a few counts. This chain joins TRBV28 and TRBJ1-5; D might be TRBD1 (5 bases). The CDR3 is 19 residues long. V was clipped by 3 bases and J by 3 bases, with 24 bases between them. Germline V lookup: CDR1 MDHEN, CDR2 SYDVKM. Here the CDR3 DNA reads TGTGCCAGCAGTTTGCCCCCAGGGACGGGGAAGACTCTCAATCAGCCCCAGCATTTT. Encoded protein: CASSLPPGTGKTLNQPQHF.

At least ten counts were recorded for this clonotype. The chain couples TRBV4-3 to TRBJ2-7; no clear D. Trimming stripped 0 bases from V and 1 base from J, with 13 bases between. Germline loops: CDR1 LGHNA, CDR2 YSLEER. The length of the CDR3 is 16 residues. Written as DNA, the CDR3 is TGCGCCAGCAGCCAAGAAGGCACCGCACCTTCCTACGAGCAGTACTTC. Its translation is CASSQEGTAPSYEQYF.

For the CDR3, the DNA is TGTGCCAGGAACAGGGTTACCTACAATGAGCAGTTCTTC. Protein: CARNRVTYNEQFF. The chain links TRBV6-2 or TRBV6-3 to TRBJ2-1; D perhaps matches TRBD1 (6 bases). This CDR3 is built from 13 residues. Germline V lookup: CDR1 MNHEY, CDR2 SVGEGT. The V gene lost 9 bases and the J gene lost 2 bases, with 11 bases spanning the gap.

This clonotype has a handful of counts. The chain links TRBV12-3 or TRBV12-4 to TRBJ2-7, with a possible D match to TRBD2 (6 bases). Trimming shortened V by 8 bases and J by 4 bases, and 12 bases separated the two germline ends. CDR3 size: 12 residues. For the CDR3, the DNA is TGTGCCAGCGGTGGGGCGGGGTACGAGCAGTACTTC. Translation: CASGGAGYEQYF.

About this clonotype itself: Relative to the germline gene, one junction end is altered; a read error may explain this. This chain connects TRBV25-1 to TRBJ1-2; TRBD1 might be the D (5 bases). The CDR3 contains 10 residues. Germline loops: CDR1 MGHDK, CDR2 SYGVNS. This CDR3 is CASGEGPTNF. The CDR3 DNA reads TGTGCCAGCGGGGAGGGACCGACGAACTTC.

This clonotype has just a few counts. This chain connects TRBV3-1 to TRBJ2-1, with 11 bases identical to TRBD2. V shed 3 bases and J 6 bases; nucleotides not matched to a gene: 13. This CDR3 has 18 residues. Germline values: CDR1 LGHDT, CDR2 YNNKEL (reference sequence). CDR3 in DNA: TGTGCCAGCAGCCAGAGATCTAGCGGGAGGTTCCTACCCAATGAGCAGTTCTTC. This encodes CASSQRSSGRFLPNEQFF.

This clonotype showed up just a few times. The chain uses TRBV11-3 and TRBJ2-2; TRBD2 aligns across 7 bases. The ends lost 5 bases at V and 1 base at J; junction bases unmatched: 4. The CDR3 spans 15 residues. Germline V gene data show CDR1 as SGHNT and CDR2 as YENEEA. The CDR3 DNA sequence: TGTGCCAGCAGCCAATCTAGCGGGAACACCGGGGAGCTGTTTTTT. Translated, it gives CASSQSSGNTGELFF.

The chain combines TRBV28 with TRBJ2-7, with TRBD1 as a possible D gene (6 bases). V was shortened by 6 bases and J by 3 bases, with 18 bases between the two germline ends. Germline CDR1 and CDR2: MDHEN and SYDVKM. This CDR3 spans 15 amino acids. DNA of the CDR3: TGTGCCAGCAGAAATGTGGACAGCAACTTCTACGAGCAGTACTTC. Its protein is CASRNVDSNFYEQYF.

V and J are TRBV4-2 and TRBJ2-5; D is unclear. The V end was cut by 3 bases, the J end by 7 bases, with 18 bases between. This CDR3 is 15 amino acids long. CDR1 is LGHNA and CDR2 is YNFKEQ in the germline V gene. In DNA form, the CDR3 reads TGTGCCAGCAGCCAGCCCAACGCCCAGTTGGGGACCCAGTACTTC. This codes for CASSQPNAQLGTQYF.

Only a few counts were recorded for this clonotype. The CDR3 protein is CSARSPSGSFNEQFF. The DNA for the CDR3 is TGCAGTGCTAGATCGCCTAGCGGGAGTTTCAATGAGCAGTTCTTC. The chain combines TRBV20-1 with TRBJ2-1; 10 bases are a match to TRBD2. J lost 6 bases, V lost 2 bases, and 7 bases had no gene match. This CDR3 is 15 amino acids long. Per the germline V gene, CDR1 is DFQATT and CDR2 is SNEGSKA (reference sequence).